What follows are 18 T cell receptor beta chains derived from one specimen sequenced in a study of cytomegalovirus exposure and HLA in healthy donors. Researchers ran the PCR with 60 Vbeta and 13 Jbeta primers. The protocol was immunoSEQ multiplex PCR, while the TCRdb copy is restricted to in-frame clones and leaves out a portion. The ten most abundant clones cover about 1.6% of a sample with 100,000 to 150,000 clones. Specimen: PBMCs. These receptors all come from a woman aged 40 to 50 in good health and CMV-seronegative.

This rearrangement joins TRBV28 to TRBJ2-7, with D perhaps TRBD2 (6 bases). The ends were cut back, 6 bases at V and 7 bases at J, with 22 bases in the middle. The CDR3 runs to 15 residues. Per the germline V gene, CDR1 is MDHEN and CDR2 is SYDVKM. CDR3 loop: CASRSSGTATREQYV. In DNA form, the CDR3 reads TGTGCCAGCAGATCGTCCGGGACTGCCACTCGGGAGCAGTACGTC.

DNA of the CDR3: TGTGCCAGCAGCTTAGCCCAGGGAAACTACAATGAGCAGTTCTTC. Its translation is CASSLAQGNYNEQFF. The chain is built from TRBV7-8 and TRBJ2-1; D may be TRBD1 (5 bases). Germline CDR1 SGHVS, CDR2 FQNEAQ. Trimming removed 0 bases from V and 3 bases from J, with 9 bases in between. The CDR3 is 15 residues long. The entire variable domain, with the rest obtained from reference TRBV7-8 and TRBJ2-1, is as follows: GAGVSQSPRYKVAKRGQDVALRCDPISGHVSLFWYQQALGQGPEFLTYFQNEAQLDKSGLPSDRFFAERPEGSVSTLKIQRTQQEDSAVYLCASSLAQGNYNEQFFGPGTRLTVL.

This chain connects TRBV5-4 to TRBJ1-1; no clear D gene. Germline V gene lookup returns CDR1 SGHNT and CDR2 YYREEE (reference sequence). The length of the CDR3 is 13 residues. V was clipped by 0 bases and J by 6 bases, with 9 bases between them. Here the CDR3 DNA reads TGTGCCAGCAGCTTGGCTGGGCTTGCTGAAGCTTTCTTT. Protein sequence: CASSLAGLAEAFF.

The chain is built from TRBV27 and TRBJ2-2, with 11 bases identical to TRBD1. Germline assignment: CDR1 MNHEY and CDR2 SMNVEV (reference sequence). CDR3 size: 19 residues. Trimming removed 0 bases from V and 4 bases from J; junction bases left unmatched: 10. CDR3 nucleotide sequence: TGTGCCAGCAGTTTATCTTCACGATCTGGGACAGGGGGCACCGGGGAGCTGTTTTTT. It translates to CASSLSSRSGTGGTGELFF.

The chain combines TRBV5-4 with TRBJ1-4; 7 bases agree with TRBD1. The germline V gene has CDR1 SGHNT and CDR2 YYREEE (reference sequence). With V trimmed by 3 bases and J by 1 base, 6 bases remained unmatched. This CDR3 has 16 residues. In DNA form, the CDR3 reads TGTGCCAGCAGCTCGGCAGGGGGGCTAACTAATGAAAAACTGTTTTTT. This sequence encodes CASSSAGGLTNEKLFF.

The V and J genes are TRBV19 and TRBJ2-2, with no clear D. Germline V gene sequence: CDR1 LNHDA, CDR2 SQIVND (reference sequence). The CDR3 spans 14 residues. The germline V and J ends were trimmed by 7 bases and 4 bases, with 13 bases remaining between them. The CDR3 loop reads CASTLRVTTGELFF. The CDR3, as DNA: TGTGCCAGTACTCTCCGGGTGACCACCGGGGAGCTGTTTTTT.

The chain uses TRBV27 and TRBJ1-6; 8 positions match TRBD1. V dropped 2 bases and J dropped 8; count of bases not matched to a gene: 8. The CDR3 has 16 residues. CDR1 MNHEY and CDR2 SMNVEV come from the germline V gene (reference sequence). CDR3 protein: CASSLGIQGADSPLHF. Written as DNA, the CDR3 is TGTGCCAGCAGTTTAGGAATTCAGGGGGCTGATTCACCCCTCCACTTT.

The CDR3 DNA reads as TGTGCCAGCAGCTTAGGGACTAGCGGGGGGCGCATCACAGATACGCAGTATTTT. This gives the protein CASSLGTSGGRITDTQYF. The rearrangement uses TRBV5-4 and TRBJ2-3; 15 nucleotides align to TRBD2. The CDR3 loop spans 18 amino acids. Unmatched junction bases numbered 6, after V lost 2 bases and J lost 2 bases. Germline V gives CDR1 SGHNT, CDR2 YYREEE (reference sequence).

CDR3 in DNA: TGTGCCAGCAGTTTAACGCCGGTGCATGCCTACGAGCAGTACTTC. It specifies CASSLTPVHAYEQYF. V and J are TRBV27 and TRBJ2-5, with D unresolved. The DNA end is a closer match to TRBJ2-7, so the J assignment may be wrong. CDR3 length equals 15 residues. Per germline, CDR1 MNHEY and CDR2 SMNVEV (reference sequence).

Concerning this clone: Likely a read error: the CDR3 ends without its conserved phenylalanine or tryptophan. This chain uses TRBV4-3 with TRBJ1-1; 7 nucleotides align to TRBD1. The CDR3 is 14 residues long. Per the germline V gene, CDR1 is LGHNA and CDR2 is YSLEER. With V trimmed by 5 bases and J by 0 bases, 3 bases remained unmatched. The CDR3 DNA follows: TGCGCCAGCAGCTTGACAGGGATGAACACTGAAGCTTTCTTG. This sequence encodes CASSLTGMNTEAFL.

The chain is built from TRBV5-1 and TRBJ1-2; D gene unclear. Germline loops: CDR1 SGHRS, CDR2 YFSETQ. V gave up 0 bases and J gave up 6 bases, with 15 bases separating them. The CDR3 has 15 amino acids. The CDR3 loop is CASSLEGAPGNGYTF. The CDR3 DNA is TGCGCCAGCAGCTTGGAGGGAGCGCCGGGGAATGGCTACACCTTC.

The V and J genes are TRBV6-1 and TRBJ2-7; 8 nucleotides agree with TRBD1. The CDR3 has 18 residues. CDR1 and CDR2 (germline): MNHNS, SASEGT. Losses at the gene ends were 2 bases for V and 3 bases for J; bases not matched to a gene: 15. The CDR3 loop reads CASSEQIAGGASGYEQYF. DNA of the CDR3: TGTGCCAGCAGTGAACAGATCGCAGGGGGCGCCTCCGGCTACGAGCAGTACTTC.

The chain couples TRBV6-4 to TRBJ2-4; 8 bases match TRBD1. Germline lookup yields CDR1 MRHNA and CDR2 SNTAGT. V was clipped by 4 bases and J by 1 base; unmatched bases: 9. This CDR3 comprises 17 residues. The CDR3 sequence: CASSGDRSTAAKNIQYF. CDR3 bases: TGTGCCAGCAGTGGGGACAGGTCTACTGCTGCCAAAAACATTCAGTACTTC.

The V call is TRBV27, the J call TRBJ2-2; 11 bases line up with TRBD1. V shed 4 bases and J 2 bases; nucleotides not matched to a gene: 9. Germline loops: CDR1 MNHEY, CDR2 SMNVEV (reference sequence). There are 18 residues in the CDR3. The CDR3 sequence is CASSSPGTGGFNTGELFF. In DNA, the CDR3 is TGTGCCAGCAGTTCACCCGGGACAGGGGGATTTAACACCGGGGAGCTGTTTTTT.

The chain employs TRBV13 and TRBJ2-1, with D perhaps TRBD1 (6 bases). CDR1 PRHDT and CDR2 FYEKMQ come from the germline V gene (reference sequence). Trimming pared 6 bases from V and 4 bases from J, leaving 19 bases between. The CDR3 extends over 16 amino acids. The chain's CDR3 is CASSLGVFGQYNEQFF. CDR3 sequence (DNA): TGTGCCAGCAGTCTAGGCGTCTTCGGACAGTACAATGAGCAGTTCTTC.

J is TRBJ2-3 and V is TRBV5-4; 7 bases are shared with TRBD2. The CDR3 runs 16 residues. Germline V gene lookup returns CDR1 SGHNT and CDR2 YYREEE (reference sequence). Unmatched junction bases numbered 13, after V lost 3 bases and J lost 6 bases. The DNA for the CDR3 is TGTGCCAGCAGCTCTTCTAGCGGTCTCAGAGACGATACGCAGTATTTT. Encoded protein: CASSSSSGLRDDTQYF.

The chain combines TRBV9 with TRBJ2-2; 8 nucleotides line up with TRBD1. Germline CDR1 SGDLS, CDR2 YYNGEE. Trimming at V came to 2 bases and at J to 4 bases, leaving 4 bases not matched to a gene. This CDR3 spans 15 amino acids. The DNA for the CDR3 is TGTGCCAGCAGCGTGGACAGGGCGGGCACCGGGGAGCTGTTTTTT. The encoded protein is CASSVDRAGTGELFF. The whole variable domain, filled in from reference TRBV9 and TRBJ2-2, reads DSGVTQTPKHLITATGQRVTLRCSPRSGDLSVYWYQQSLDQGLQFLIQYYNGEERAKGNILERFSAQQFPDLHSELNLSSLELGDSALYFCASSVDRAGTGELFFGEGSRLTVL.

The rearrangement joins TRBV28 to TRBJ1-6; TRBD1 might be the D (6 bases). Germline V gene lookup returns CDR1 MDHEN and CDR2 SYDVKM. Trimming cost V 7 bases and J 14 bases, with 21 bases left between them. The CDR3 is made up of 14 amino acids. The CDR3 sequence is CASIQSEGHRSLHF. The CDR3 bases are TGTGCCAGCATTCAAAGCGAGGGACATCGGTCCCTCCACTTT. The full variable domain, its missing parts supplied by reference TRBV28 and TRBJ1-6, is DVKVTQSSRYLVKRTGEKVFLECVQDMDHENMFWYRQDPGLGLRLIYFSYDVKMKEKGDIPEGYSVSREKKERFSLILESASTNQTSMYLCASIQSEGHRSLHFGNGTRLTVT.